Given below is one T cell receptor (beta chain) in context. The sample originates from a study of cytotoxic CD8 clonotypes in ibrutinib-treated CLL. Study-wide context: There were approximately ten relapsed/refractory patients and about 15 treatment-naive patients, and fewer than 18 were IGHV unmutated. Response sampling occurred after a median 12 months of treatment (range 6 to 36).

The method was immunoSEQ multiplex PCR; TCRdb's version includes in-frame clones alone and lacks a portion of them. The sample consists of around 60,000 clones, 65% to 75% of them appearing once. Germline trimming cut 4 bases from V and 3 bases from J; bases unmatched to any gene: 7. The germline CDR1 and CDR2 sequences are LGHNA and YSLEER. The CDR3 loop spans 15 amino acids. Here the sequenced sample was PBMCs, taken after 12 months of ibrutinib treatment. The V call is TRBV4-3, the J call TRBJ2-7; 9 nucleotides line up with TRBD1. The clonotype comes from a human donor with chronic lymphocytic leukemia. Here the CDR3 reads CASSRGTGGYYEQYF. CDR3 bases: TGCGCCAGCAGCCGCGGAACAGGGGGCTACTACGAGCAGTACTTC.